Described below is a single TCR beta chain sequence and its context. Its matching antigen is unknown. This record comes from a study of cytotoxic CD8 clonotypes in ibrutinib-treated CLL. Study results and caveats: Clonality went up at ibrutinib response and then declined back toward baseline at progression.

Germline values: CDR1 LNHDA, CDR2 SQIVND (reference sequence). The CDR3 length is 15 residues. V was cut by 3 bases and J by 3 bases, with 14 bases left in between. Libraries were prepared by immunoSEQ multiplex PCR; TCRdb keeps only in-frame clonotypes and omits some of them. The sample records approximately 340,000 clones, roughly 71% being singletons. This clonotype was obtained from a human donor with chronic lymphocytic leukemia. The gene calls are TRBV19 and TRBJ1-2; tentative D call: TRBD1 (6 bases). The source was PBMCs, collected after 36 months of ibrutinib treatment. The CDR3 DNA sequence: TGTGCCAGTAGTATCACGACCGGGACATACTATGGCTACACCTTC. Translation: CASSITTGTYYGYTF.